This T cell receptor beta chain was sequenced in a study of graft-versus-host responses after intestinal transplantation. The J segment lost 3 bases and the V segment lost 0 bases, leaving 4 bases of the junction unmatched. Germline V gives CDR1 MNHEY, CDR2 SMNVEV (reference sequence). There are 15 residues in the CDR3. Profiled with immunoSEQ multiplex PCR; TCRdb holds only in-frame clones, not every one. The data show roughly 40,000 clones, roughly 89% seen once. The material sequenced was PBMCs, taken around 320 days after intestinal transplant. This TCR was recovered from a human patient who received an intestinal transplant, so some T cells may come from the graft donor. The gene calls are TRBV27 and TRBJ2-7; 8 bases line up with TRBD1. This chain's CDR3 is CASSLSGTGLYEQYF. As DNA, the CDR3 is TGTGCCAGCAGTTTATCCGGGACAGGACTCTACGAGCAGTACTTC.